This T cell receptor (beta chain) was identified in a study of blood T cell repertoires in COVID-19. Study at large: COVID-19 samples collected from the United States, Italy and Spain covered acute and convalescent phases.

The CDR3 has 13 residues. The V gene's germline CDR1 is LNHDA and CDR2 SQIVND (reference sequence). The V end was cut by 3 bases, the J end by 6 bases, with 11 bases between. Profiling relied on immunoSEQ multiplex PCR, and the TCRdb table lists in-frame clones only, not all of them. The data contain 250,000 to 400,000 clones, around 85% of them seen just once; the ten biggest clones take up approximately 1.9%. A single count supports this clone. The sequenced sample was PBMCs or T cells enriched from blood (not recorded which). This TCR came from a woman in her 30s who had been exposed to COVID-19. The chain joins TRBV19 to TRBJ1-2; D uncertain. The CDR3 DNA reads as TGTGCCAGTAGTATGAGACACCTTGATGGCTACACCTTC. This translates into CASSMRHLDGYTF.